This is a list of T cell receptor beta chains from one sample in a study of response to subunit inactivated influenza vaccine. TCRdb independently ran MiXCR on the RT-PCR reads; one entry per CDR3 protein. The table has about 500,000 distinct CDR3 sequences, over 10% seen once. The specimen comprised PBMCs from blood, sampled about 6 weeks after vaccination. The receptor source for this set is a man aged 50 to 59 who received an inactivated influenza vaccine. The CDR3 runs from the conserved cysteine through the conserved F or W. The D gene is left open where the match is weak. Some rows mark clone size as missing; the rest say once, few, many or name a class of expanded clone.

V gene	clone size	J gene	D gene	CDR3 protein	CDR3 DNA
TRBV9	few	TRBJ1-1	NA	CASSTFWGTEAFF	TGTGCCAGCAGCACTTTTTGGGGCACTGAAGCTTTCTTT
TRBV12-3/TRBV12-4	few	TRBJ2-7	NA	CASSLGAFHEQYF	TGTGCCAGCAGTTTAGGGGCTTTCCACGAGCAGTACTTC
TRBV15	few	TRBJ2-3	NA	CATSRDQEDTQYF	TGTGCCACCAGCAGAGATCAAGAGGATACGCAGTATTTT
TRBV7-8	few	TRBJ2-3	NA	CASTLSESTDTQYF	TGTGCCAGCACCCTAAGTGAGAGCACAGATACGCAGTATTTT
TRBV5-8	few	TRBJ2-7	NA	CASSWGNYEQYF	TGTGCCAGCAGCTGGGGGAACTACGAGCAGTACTTC
TRBV4-2	NA	TRBJ2-5	NA	CASSRGTLGETQYF	TGTGCCAGCAGCCGCGGGACTTTGGGGGAGACCCAGTACTTC
TRBV20-1	few	TRBJ1-1	NA	CSARANMAGTEAFF	TGCAGTGCTAGAGCGAACATGGCTGGAACTGAAGCTTTCTTT
TRBV28	NA	TRBJ1-5	TRBD1	CASSFGTGANQPQHF	TGTGCCAGCAGTTTCGGGACAGGGGCCAATCAGCCCCAGCATTTT
TRBV7-9	NA	TRBJ2-1	NA	CASSLWPDNEQFF	TGTGCCAGCAGCCTATGGCCGGACAATGAGCAGTTCTTC
TRBV20-1	few	TRBJ1-3	TRBD1	CSATRDRGNTIYF	TGCAGTGCTACTCGGGACAGGGGAAACACCATATATTTT
TRBV10-3	few	TRBJ1-2	NA	CAISDPGQNYGYTF	TGTGCCATCAGTGACCCCGGGCAGAACTATGGCTACACCTTC
TRBV10-3	NA	TRBJ2-4	NA	CAISAIPTGQAGKNIQYF	TGTGCCATCAGTGCCATTCCTACGGGACAAGCTGGCAAAAACATTCAGTACTTC
TRBV9	many	TRBJ2-3	NA	CASSVVTTDTQYF	TGTGCCAGCAGCGTAGTAACCACAGATACGCAGTATTTT
TRBV4-3	many	TRBJ2-1	TRBD2	CASSQDEEREGYNEQFF	TGCGCCAGCAGCCAAGATGAAGAGCGGGAGGGGTACAATGAGCAGTTCTTC
TRBV4-2	NA	TRBJ2-3	NA	CASSQDGDFTDTQYF	TGTGCCAGCAGCCAAGATGGGGACTTCACAGATACGCAGTATTTT
TRBV12-3/TRBV12-4	many	TRBJ2-2	NA	CASYATGFAGELFF	TGTGCCAGCTACGCTACAGGGTTTGCCGGGGAGCTGTTTTTT
TRBV15	few	TRBJ1-4	NA	CATRASPGTNEKLFF	TGTGCCACCAGGGCGTCCCCGGGGACTAATGAAAAACTGTTTTTT
TRBV20-1	NA	TRBJ2-5	NA	CSAGPRRISETQYF	TGCAGTGCCGGTCCTCGAAGAATCTCGGAGACCCAGTACTTC
TRBV20-1	few	TRBJ2-1	NA	CSAIQFAAIYNEQFF	TGCAGTGCCATTCAATTCGCGGCTATCTACAATGAGCAGTTCTTC
TRBV4-2	NA	TRBJ1-4	NA	CASSPDLIGNEKLFF	TGTGCCAGCAGCCCCGACCTAATCGGGAATGAAAAACTGTTTTTT
TRBV6-5	NA	TRBJ2-3	NA	CASSYVSSTDTQYF	TGTGCCAGCAGTTACGTATCTAGCACAGATACGCAGTATTTT
TRBV7-9	NA	TRBJ1-1	NA	CASSPTRTEAFF	TGTGCCAGCAGCCCCACTCGCACTGAAGCTTTCTTT
TRBV7-9	NA	TRBJ2-1	NA	CASSNDHGGEQFF	TGTGCCAGCAGCAACGACCACGGTGGTGAGCAGTTCTTC
TRBV6-1	few	TRBJ2-3	NA	CASSRTVSTDTQYF	TGTGCCAGCAGTCGGACGGTCAGCACAGATACGCAGTATTTT
TRBV20-1	NA	TRBJ1-2	TRBD1	CSARLRDRGNYGYTF	TGCAGTGCTAGACTCCGGGACAGGGGAAACTATGGCTACACCTTC
TRBV5-1	few	TRBJ2-1	NA	CASKESSYNEQFF	TGCGCCAGCAAGGAGAGCTCCTACAATGAGCAGTTCTTC
TRBV5-1	many	TRBJ1-2	NA	CASSPGWGVANYGYTF	TGCGCCAGCAGCCCAGGATGGGGGGTAGCTAACTATGGCTACACCTTC
TRBV6-6	NA	TRBJ2-2	NA	CASSYSWEHELFF	TGTGCCAGCAGTTACTCCTGGGAACATGAGCTGTTTTTT
TRBV20-1	NA	TRBJ1-5	TRBD1	CSAHGQGGNQPQHF	TGCAGTGCCCACGGACAGGGAGGCAATCAGCCCCAGCATTTT
TRBV2	NA	TRBJ2-5	TRBD2	CASSLPGLAGGKETQYF	TGTGCCAGCAGCCTCCCGGGACTAGCGGGGGGTAAAGAGACCCAGTACTTC
TRBV27	NA	TRBJ1-1	NA	CASSSRGRNTEAFF	TGTGCCAGCAGTTCACGGGGGCGGAACACTGAAGCTTTCTTT
TRBV5-1	few	TRBJ2-5	TRBD2	CASSLGAATSGRGKETQYF	TGCGCCAGCAGCTTGGGGGCTGCTACTAGCGGGAGAGGGAAAGAGACCCAGTACTTC
TRBV12-3/TRBV12-4	few	TRBJ2-3	NA	CASSSGPTSTDTQYF	TGTGCCAGCAGTTCAGGACCAACAAGCACAGATACGCAGTATTTT
TRBV29-1	NA	TRBJ1-1	NA	CSGRSGLNTEAFF	TGCAGCGGGAGGAGCGGATTGAACACTGAAGCTTTCTTT
TRBV10-3	many	TRBJ2-7	TRBD1	CAISRQGNSYEQYF	TGTGCCATCAGCCGACAGGGGAACTCCTACGAGCAGTACTTC
TRBV5-1	many	TRBJ2-7	TRBD1	CASSLLWTGSDEQYF	TGCGCCAGCAGCTTGCTGTGGACAGGGTCGGACGAGCAGTACTTC